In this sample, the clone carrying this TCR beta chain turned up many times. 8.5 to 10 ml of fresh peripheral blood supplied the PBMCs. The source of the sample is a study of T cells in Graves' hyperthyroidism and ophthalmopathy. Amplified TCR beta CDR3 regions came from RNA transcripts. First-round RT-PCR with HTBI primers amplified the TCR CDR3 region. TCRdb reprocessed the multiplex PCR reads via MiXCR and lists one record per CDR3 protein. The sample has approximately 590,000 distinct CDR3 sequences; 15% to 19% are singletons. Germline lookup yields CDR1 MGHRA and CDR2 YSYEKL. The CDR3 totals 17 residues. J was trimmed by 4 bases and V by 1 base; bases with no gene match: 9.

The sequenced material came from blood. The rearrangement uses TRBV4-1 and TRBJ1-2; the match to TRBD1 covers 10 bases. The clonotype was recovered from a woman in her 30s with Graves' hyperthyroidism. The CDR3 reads CASSQVPGQGTLYGYTF. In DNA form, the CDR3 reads TGCGCCAGCAGCCAAGTACCGGGACAGGGGACCCTCTATGGCTACACCTTC.